The entry below gives a single T cell receptor beta chain sequence along with its context. This clonotype appeared a few times. Its antigen remains undetermined. One base away there is no much larger clone; base qualities are not given. This entry is derived from a study of CD8+CD57+ T cells in acquired aplastic anemia (dated by TCRdb to 2017 to 2018). About the investigation overall: Extracted DNA from sorted CD4+ and CD8+ cells averaged around 3.2 ug, ranging from about 0.18 to 27.4 ug. A CD8+CD57+ expansion meant a frequency higher than the mean frequency seen in healthy subjects. Results the study describes overall, beyond this receptor: Patients and healthy controls showed no significant difference in CD8+ Simpson's diversity (P=0.060). Twenty-nine CD8+ CDR3 sequences were found to be shared between patients and controls, but these sequences appeared to be highly expressed in patients and within the immunodominant clones of the patients.

Expansion of CD8+CD57+ cells had been shown by flow cytometry in the patients chosen for sequencing. Every patient had severe acquired aplastic anemia, diagnosed using the International Study of Aplastic Anemia and Agranulocytosis and Camitta criteria. No therapy had been received by the patients at the time of blood sampling. In this study, sorted CD4+ and CD8+ T cells from the blood of healthy subjects and of severe aplastic anemia patients had their TCR repertoires deep-sequenced. In the USA, patient enrollment took place under clinicaltrials.gov protocols 00001620, 01623167, 00001397, 00071045, 00081523 and 00961064. Ficoll-Paque density gradient centrifugation was used to isolate peripheral blood mononuclear cells. Before DNA was extracted, CD4+ and CD8+ T cells were sorted using either FACS or magnetic beads. V is cut by 8 bases and J by 1 base, and the space between the germline ends is 8 bases. The CDR3 runs 11 residues from the cysteine to the phenylalanine. Just the 33-base CDR3 DNA is kept, in frame starting at base 1. Taken from the germline V gene (reference sequence), the CDR1 and CDR2 loops are GTSNPN and SVGIG.

Profiling of TCR beta VDJ combinations and CDR3 sequences used genomic DNA as the template. An Illumina HiSeq 2000 was the platform used for TCR repertoire sequencing. Under the source paper's analysis protocol: TRBV/TRBJ rearrangement plots, CDR3 size and DJ length profiles, and Simpson's diversity index were used to evaluate the repertoires. Whichever DNA sequence was most abundant in the deep sequencing data was defined as the immunodominant clone. CDR3 amino acid sequences were checked for sharing between subjects and were compared against published repertoires and the VDJdb database. In TCRdb, the public reads were trimmed at Q25 with fastp and aligned with MiXCR, with productive beta chains retained. Rows with one shared CDR3 protein collapse into an entry with the most common genes and DNA. TCRdb, not the authors, supplied the V and J calls. Here the sample has hundreds of thousands of distinct CDR3 sequences; 25% to 40% occur a single time. Of the sample, 0.82% is held by the ten largest clones.

Input material: sorted CD4+, CD8+, or CD8+CD57+ T cells (not recorded which) from PBMCs. Recombination linked TRBV30 to TRBJ1-2, with no reliable assignment of the D segment. The receptor was isolated from a human donor with aplastic anemia. The CDR3 region reads CARGVNYGYTF. At the DNA level, the sequence is TGTGCCCGTGGAGTTAACTATGGCTACACCTTC.